This T cell receptor beta chain was captured by sequencing in a study of PD-1 blockade in classical Hodgkin lymphoma. General observations from the study: TCR diversity rose significantly by C4D1 in CD4+ but not CD8+ cells. In newly diagnosed patients, baseline TCR diversity was reportedly below that of healthy donors. The repertoire differences lack a defined cause, possibly disease activity or prior therapy.

To note about this clone: Its antigen is unknown. Within the sample, other DNA sequences also encode this same CDR3.

Sequenced by immunoSEQ multiplex PCR; TCRdb stores in-frame clones only, minus some. The sample carries more than 30,000 clones, about three quarters recorded once. This CDR3 spans 14 amino acids. The germline V gene has CDR1 SGHDN and CDR2 FVKESK. The germline V and J ends were trimmed by 1 base and 4 bases, with 5 bases remaining between them. Time point of the sample: cycle 4 day 1 (C4D1), after around six weeks of nivolumab. Each patient relapsed following autologous stem cell transplantation, and prior brentuximab vedotin exposure differed. Classification of best responses gave complete response, partial response or progressive disease.

The source is a human donor with classical Hodgkin lymphoma. The rearrangement uses TRBV14 and TRBJ1-6; D gene ambiguous. The specimen comprised peripheral blood mononuclear cells (PBMCs), sampled before the fourth cycle of nivolumab. This chain's CDR3 is CASSQGRYNSPLHF. The CDR3 bases are TGTGCCAGCAGCCAAGGGCGTTATAATTCACCCCTCCACTTT.